This passage covers 11 T cell receptor beta chains from one sample sequenced in a study of T cell repertoires and HLA-DP antigens. No antigen has been assigned to these receptors. Assay: immunoSEQ multiplex PCR; the TCRdb copy retains only in-frame clones and omits some. The sample includes 75,000 to 90,000 clones, about nine tenths of them seen just once. Sequencing used CD4+ T cells from PBMCs. The source of these receptors is a man aged 45-65 years in good health and CMV-seronegative.

This sequence joins TRBV7-2 and TRBJ2-6; TRBD2 might be the D (6 bases). This CDR3 contains 19 residues. The ends were cut back, 4 bases at V and 1 base at J, with 20 bases in the middle. The germline V gene has CDR1 SGHTA and CDR2 FQGNSA. For the CDR3, the DNA is TGTGCCAGCAGCTCCAGCCCAGCGGGCGGGCTATCTGGGGCCAACGTCCTGACTTTC. Amino acids: CASSSSPAGGLSGANVLTF.

The rearrangement uses TRBV11-1 and TRBJ1-1, with TRBD1 matching 10 bases. V lost 7 bases to trimming and J lost 12 bases; unmatched junction nucleotides: 11. The CDR3 runs 13 residues. Germline V gene sequence: CDR1 SGHAT, CDR2 FQDESV (reference sequence). The chain's CDR3 is CASTPGTGVRTFF. CDR3 nucleotides: TGTGCCAGCACCCCCGGGACAGGGGTACGAACTTTCTTT. Together with reference TRBV11-1 and TRBJ1-1, the CDR3 gives the full variable domain: EAEVAQSPRYKITEKSQAVAFWCDPISGHATLYWYRQILGQGPELLVQFQDESVVDDSQLPKDRFSAERLKGVDSTLKIQPAELGDSAMYLCASTPGTGVRTFFGQGTRLTVV.

The genes are TRBV5-1 and TRBJ1-1; TRBD1 matches 7 bases. Trimming cost V 2 bases and J 3 bases; bases outside gene matches: 1. The CDR3 length is 13 residues. The germline V gene encodes CDR1 SGHRS and CDR2 YFSETQ. As DNA, the CDR3 is TGCGCCAGCAGCTTACAGGGGCACACTGAAGCTTTCTTT. This gives the protein CASSLQGHTEAFF.

The chain combines TRBV14 with TRBJ1-1; no clear D. Trimming cost V 5 bases and J 9 bases, with 1 base left between them. Germline CDR1 reads SGHDN; CDR2 reads FVKESK. The CDR3 is 8 amino acids. The CDR3, as DNA: TGTGCCAGCAGCAAAGCTTTCTTT. Its translation: CASSKAFF. The variable domain in full, with the rest retrieved from reference TRBV14 and TRBJ1-1, is EAGVTQFPSHSVIEKGQTVTLRCDPISGHDNLYWYRRVMGKEIKFLLHFVKESKQDESGMPNNRFLAERTGGTYSTLKVQPAELEDSGVYFCASSKAFFGQGTRLTVV.

The chain carries TRBV11-2 and TRBJ2-2; D unresolved. This CDR3 contains 17 residues. V lost 3 bases, J lost 0 bases, and 14 bases lay in between. CDR1 SGHAT and CDR2 FQNNGV come from the germline V gene. CDR3 region: CASSFRPLSANTGELFF. The CDR3 DNA is TGTGCCAGCAGCTTCCGACCATTGAGCGCGAACACCGGGGAGCTGTTTTTT. The complete variable domain, with remaining parts taken from reference TRBV11-2 and TRBJ2-2, reads EAGVAQSPRYKIIEKRQSVAFWCNPISGHATLYWYQQILGQGPKLLIQFQNNGVVDDSQLPKDRFSAERLKGVDSTLKIQPAKLEDSAVYLCASSFRPLSANTGELFFGEGSRLTVL.

V is TRBV7-2 and J is TRBJ2-7; D ambiguous. The V and J ends lost 7 bases and 3 bases respectively, with 13 bases between them. Germline V gene sequence: CDR1 SGHTA, CDR2 FQGNSA. The CDR3 is 13 amino acids. Written as DNA, the CDR3 is TGTGCCAGCAACCAACTTGTAGGCTACGAGCAGTACTTC. Its protein is CASNQLVGYEQYF.

By sample share, this clone is medium-sized. V is TRBV25-1 and J is TRBJ1-1; maybe TRBD1 (5 bases). This CDR3 spans 14 amino acids. The germline V and J ends were trimmed by 6 bases and 5 bases, with 16 bases remaining between them. Germline-derived CDR1 and CDR2 are MGHDK and SYGVNS. Here the CDR3 DNA reads TGTGCCAGCAGACTACCAGGTGAGGGGACTGAAGCTTTCTTT. It yields the protein CASRLPGEGTEAFF.

The chain combines TRBV19 with TRBJ2-2; D might be TRBD2 (6 bases). This CDR3 has 16 amino acids. Germline V gene lookup returns CDR1 LNHDA and CDR2 SQIVND (reference sequence). V was clipped by 3 bases and J by 3 bases, with 14 bases between them. CDR3 nucleotides: TGTGCCAGTAGTATCGCCCCAGGGAGGCACACCGGGGAGCTGTTTTTT. It translates to CASSIAPGRHTGELFF.

This chain uses TRBV5-5 with TRBJ1-2; D not resolved. The CDR3 has 15 residues. Trimming took off 0 bases at V and 6 bases at J, with 15 bases between the two ends. Germline lookup yields CDR1 SGHKS and CDR2 YYEKEE (reference sequence). Here the CDR3 reads CASSLAIMGEDGYTF. CDR3 in DNA: TGTGCCAGCAGCTTGGCGATAATGGGCGAGGATGGCTACACCTTC.

The rearrangement joins TRBV30 to TRBJ2-7, with D possibly TRBD1 on 6 matching bases. This CDR3 has 13 amino acids. V lost 7 bases, J lost 6 bases, and 19 bases lay in between. Germline V CDR1 and CDR2: GTSNPN, SVGIG (reference sequence). DNA for the CDR3: TGTGCCTTATGGCAGGGGAATTCTCTCGAGCAGTACTTC. It codes for CALWQGNSLEQYF.

Written as DNA, the CDR3 is TGTGCCTGGGAAGGGGGGCGTGAGCAGTTCTTC. Translating it yields CAWEGGREQFF. The chain has TRBV30 and TRBJ2-1, with D possibly being TRBD1 or TRBD2 (6 bases each). The ends were cut back, 5 bases at V and 9 bases at J, with 11 bases in the middle. CDR1 is GTSNPN, CDR2 SVGIG, per germline (reference sequence). The CDR3 runs to 11 residues.